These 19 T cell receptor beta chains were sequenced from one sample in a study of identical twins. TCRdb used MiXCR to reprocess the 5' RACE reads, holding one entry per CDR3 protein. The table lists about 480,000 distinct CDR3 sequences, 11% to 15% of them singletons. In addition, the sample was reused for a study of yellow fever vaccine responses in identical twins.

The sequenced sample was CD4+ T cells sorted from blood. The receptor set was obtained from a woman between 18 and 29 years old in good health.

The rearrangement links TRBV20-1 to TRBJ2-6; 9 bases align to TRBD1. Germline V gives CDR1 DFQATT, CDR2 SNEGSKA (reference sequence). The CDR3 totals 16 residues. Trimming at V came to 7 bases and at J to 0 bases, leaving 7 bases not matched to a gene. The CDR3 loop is CSVVQGAASGANVLTF. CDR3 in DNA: TGCAGTGTCGTACAGGGGGCCGCCTCTGGGGCCAACGTCCTGACTTTC.

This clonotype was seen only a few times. CDR3 sequence (DNA): TGTGCCAGCTCACCTACGCCACTGGGACGGACAGACAACTATGGCTACACCTTC. It specifies CASSPTPLGRTDNYGYTF. The rearrangement joins TRBV18 to TRBJ1-2; the D gene is possibly TRBD1 (6 bases). V dropped 3 bases and J dropped 2 bases, with 22 bases sitting between them. Germline lookup yields CDR1 KGHSH and CDR2 LQKENI. The CDR3 runs to 18 residues.

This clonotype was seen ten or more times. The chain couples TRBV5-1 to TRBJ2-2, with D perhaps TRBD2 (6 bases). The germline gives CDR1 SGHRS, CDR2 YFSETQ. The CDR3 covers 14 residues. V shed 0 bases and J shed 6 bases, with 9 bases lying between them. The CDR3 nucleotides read TGCGCCAGCAGCTTGGGACCGGGAGCCGGGGAGCTGTTTTTT. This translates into CASSLGPGAGELFF.

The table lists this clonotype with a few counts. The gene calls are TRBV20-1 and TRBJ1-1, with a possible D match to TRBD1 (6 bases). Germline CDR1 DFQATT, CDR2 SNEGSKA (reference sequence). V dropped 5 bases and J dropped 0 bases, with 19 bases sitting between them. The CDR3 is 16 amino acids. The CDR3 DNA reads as TGCAGTGCTCCCTCTTCATCAGGGGAGCTGAACACTGAAGCTTTCTTT. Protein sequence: CSAPSSSGELNTEAFF.

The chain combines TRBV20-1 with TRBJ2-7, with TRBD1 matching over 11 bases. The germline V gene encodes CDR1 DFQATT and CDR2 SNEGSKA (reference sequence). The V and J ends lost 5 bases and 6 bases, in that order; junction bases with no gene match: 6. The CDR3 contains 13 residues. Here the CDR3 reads CSAGADRGPEQYF. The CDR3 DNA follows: TGCAGTGCTGGGGCGGACAGGGGGCCCGAGCAGTACTTC.

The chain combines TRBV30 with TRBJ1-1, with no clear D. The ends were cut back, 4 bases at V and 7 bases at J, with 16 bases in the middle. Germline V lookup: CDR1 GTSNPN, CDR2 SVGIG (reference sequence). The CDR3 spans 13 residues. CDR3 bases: TGTGCCTGGATGGGTTTAAGTACCTTTGAAGCTTTCTTT. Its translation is CAWMGLSTFEAFF.

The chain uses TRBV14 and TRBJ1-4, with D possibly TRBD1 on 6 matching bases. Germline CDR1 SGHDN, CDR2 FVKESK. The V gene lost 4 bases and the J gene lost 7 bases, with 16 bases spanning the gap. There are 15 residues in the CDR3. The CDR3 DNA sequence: TGTGCCAGCAGCCGCACCGGGACATGGGGTGAAAAACTGTTTTTT. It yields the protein CASSRTGTWGEKLFF.

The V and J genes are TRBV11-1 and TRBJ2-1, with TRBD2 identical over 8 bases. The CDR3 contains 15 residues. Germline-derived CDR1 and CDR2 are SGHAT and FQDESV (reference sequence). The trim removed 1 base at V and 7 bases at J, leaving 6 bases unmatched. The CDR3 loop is CASSLVSLAGNEQFF. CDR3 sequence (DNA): TGTGCCAGCAGCTTAGTGTCGCTAGCGGGTAATGAGCAGTTCTTC.

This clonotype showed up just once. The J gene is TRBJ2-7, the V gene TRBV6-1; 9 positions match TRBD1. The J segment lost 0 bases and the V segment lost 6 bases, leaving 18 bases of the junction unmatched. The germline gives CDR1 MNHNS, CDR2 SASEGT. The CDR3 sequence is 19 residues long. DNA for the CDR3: TGTGCCAGCAGGTTTGGGACAGGGAAGCCGTCTTCTCTCTCCTACGAGCAGTACTTC. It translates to CASRFGTGKPSSLSYEQYF.

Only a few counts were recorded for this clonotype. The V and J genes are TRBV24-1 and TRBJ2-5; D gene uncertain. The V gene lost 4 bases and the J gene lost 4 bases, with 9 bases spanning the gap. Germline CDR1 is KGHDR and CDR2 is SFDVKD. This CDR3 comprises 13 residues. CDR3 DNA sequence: TGTGCCACCAGTGACCGTGGAGTAGAGACCCAGTACTTC. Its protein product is CATSDRGVETQYF.

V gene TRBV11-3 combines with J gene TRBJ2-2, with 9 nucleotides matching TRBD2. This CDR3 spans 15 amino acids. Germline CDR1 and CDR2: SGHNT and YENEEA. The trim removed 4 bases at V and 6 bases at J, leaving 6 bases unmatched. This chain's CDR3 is CASSSRASGAGELFF. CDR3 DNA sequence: TGTGCCAGCAGCTCGAGGGCTAGCGGGGCCGGGGAGCTGTTTTTT.

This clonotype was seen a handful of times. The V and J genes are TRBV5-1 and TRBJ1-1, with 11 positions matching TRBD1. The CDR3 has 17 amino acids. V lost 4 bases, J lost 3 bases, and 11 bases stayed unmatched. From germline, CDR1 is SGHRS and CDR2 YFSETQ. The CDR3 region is CASSPTGQGAVDTEAFF. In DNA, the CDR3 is TGCGCCAGCAGCCCCACCGGACAGGGGGCTGTAGACACTGAAGCTTTCTTT.

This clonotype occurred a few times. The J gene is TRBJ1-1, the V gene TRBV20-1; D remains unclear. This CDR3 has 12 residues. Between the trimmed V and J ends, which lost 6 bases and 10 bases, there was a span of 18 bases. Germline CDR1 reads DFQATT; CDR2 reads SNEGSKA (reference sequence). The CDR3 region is CSALPGVAGAFF. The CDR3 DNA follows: TGCAGTGCCCTCCCCGGGGTGGCAGGAGCTTTCTTT.

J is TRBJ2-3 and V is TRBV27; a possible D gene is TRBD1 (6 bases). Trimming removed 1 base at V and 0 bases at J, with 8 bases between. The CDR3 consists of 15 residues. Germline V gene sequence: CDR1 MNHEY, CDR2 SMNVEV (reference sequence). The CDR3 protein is CASSLWGRSTDTQYF. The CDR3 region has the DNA TGTGCCAGCAGTTTATGGGGGCGAAGCACAGATACGCAGTATTTT.

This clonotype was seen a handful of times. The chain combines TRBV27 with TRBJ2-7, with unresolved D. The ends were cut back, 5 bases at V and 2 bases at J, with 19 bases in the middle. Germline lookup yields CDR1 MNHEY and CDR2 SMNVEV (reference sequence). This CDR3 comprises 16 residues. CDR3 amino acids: CASSPPGMESPYEQYF. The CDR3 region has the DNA TGTGCCAGCAGTCCGCCCGGCATGGAAAGCCCCTACGAGCAGTACTTC.

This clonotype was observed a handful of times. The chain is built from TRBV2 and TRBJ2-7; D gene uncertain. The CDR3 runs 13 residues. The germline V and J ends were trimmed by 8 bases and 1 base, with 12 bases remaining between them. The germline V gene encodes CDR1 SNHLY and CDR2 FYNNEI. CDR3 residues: CASRRSVSYEQYF. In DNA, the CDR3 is TGTGCCAGCCGGCGGTCGGTTTCCTACGAGCAGTACTTC.

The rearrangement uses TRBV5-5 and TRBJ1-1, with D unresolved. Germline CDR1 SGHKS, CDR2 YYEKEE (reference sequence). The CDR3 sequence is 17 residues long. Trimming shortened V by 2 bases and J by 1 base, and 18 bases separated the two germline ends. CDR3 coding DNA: TGTGCCAGCAGCTTACCATCAGAAACCGGCTCGAACACTGAAGCTTTCTTT. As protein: CASSLPSETGSNTEAFF.

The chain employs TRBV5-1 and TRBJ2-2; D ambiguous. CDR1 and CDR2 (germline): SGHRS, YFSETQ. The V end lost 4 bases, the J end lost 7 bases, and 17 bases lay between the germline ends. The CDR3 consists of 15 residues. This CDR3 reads CASSPPREVGGELFF. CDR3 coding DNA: TGCGCCAGCAGCCCCCCCCGAGAGGTTGGCGGGGAGCTGTTTTTT.

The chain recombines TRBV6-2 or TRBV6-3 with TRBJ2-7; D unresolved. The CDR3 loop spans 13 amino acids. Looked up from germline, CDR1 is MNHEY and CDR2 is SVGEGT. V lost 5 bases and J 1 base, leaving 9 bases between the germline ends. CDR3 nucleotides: TGTGCCAGCAGTACCTCAGTGTCCTACGAGCAGTACTTC. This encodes CASSTSVSYEQYF.